This T cell receptor beta chain was captured in a study of CD8 T cells in ankylosing spondylitis. Broader study findings: Clones linked to disease were reported to show significant enrichment in matched ankylosing spondylitis synovial fluid. Apparently characteristic of ankylosing spondylitis blood was a TCR beta motif (eight highly homologous variants).

A quantitative 5'-RACE method, one with molecular barcodes, was used to make TCR beta libraries. MiXCR was run by TCRdb on the 5' RACE reads, yielding one entry per CDR3 protein. Of around 220,000 distinct CDR3 sequences detected, approximately 10% appear once; the ten largest clones hold roughly a fifth. This clonotype was recorded a few times. The antigen is unknown. CDR1 MNHEY and CDR2 SMNVEV come from the germline V gene (reference sequence). V lost 4 bases, J lost 7 bases, and 4 bases stayed unmatched. CDR3 length: 15 amino acids. The chain combines TRBV27 with TRBJ1-6; 10 nucleotides agree with TRBD1. This receptor was obtained from a male donor with ankylosing spondylitis or in good health (not recorded which). Sequences were obtained from blood, either unsorted or a sorted T cell fraction (not recorded which). The CDR3 loop reads CASSSRTGGNSPLHF. The DNA of the CDR3 is TGTGCCAGCAGTTCCCGGACAGGGGGGAATTCACCCCTCCACTTT.